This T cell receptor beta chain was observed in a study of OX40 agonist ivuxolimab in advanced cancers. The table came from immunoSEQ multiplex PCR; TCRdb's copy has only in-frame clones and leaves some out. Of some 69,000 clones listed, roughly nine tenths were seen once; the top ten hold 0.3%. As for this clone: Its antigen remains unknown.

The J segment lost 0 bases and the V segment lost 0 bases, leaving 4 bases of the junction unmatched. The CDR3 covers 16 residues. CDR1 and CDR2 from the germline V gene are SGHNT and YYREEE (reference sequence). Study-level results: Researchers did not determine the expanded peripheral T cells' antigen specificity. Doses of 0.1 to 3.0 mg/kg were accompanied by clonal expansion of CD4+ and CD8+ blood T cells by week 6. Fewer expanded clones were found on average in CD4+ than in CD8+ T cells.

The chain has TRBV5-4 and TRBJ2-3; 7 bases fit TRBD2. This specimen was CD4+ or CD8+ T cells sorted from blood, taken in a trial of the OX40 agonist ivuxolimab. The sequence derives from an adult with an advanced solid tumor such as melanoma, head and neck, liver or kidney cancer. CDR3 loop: CASSLDPSGSTDTQYF. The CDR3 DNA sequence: TGTGCCAGCAGCTTGGATCCTAGCGGTAGCACAGATACGCAGTATTTT.